This section outlines one TCR beta chain sequence together with its context. Its antigen is as yet unknown. The sample belongs to a study of cytomegalovirus exposure and HLA in healthy donors. The study's findings and limits: Common viral pathogens (according to a later analysis) appeared linked to several of the most significant clusters. Later genetic work tied a missense DCLRE1C variant to beta-chain V and J trimming. Rare sequences made up most TCRs, while some public TCRs were found in many donors.

From germline, CDR1 is SNHLY and CDR2 FYNNEI. Trimming at V came to 6 bases and at J to 7 bases, leaving 11 bases not matched to a gene. The CDR3 is 14 residues long. The study ran its PCR with 60 Vbeta and 13 Jbeta primers. The data were produced by immunoSEQ multiplex PCR, yet TCRdb's version contains in-frame clones alone and is incomplete. The top ten clones hold less than 3% of a sample with about 200,000 clones, approximately 85% of them seen once. This TCR derives from a woman aged 40 to 49 in good health and CMV-seronegative. What was sequenced was PBMCs. The gene calls are TRBV2 and TRBJ1-2; TRBD1 matches at 7 bases. CDR3 loop: CASSAGTATLGYTF. As DNA, the CDR3 is TGTGCCAGCAGCGCCGGGACAGCGACTCTTGGCTACACCTTC.